The 5 T cell receptor beta chains given below trace back to one sample, sequenced in a study of T cell responses to AZD1222 COVID-19 vaccine. Some clones are missing from TCRdb's copy, which holds only in-frame ones; the method was immunoSEQ multiplex PCR. The repertoire consists of under 85,000 clones, with about 88% occurring once and the leading ten covering approximately 11%. The specimen comprised peripheral blood, sampled on day 0 of AZD1222 vaccination. Source of these receptors: an adult in good health.

V usage is TRBV5-1 and J usage is TRBJ2-7; the D gene is possibly TRBD1 (6 bases). This CDR3 is built from 15 residues. The V gene's germline CDR1 is SGHRS and CDR2 YFSETQ. V gave up 0 bases and J gave up 5 bases, with 15 bases separating them. The CDR3 sequence: CASSLEGRGSDEQYV. CDR3 nucleotide sequence: TGCGCCAGCAGCTTGGAAGGCAGGGGCAGTGACGAGCAGTACGTC.

The V call is TRBV5-1, the J call TRBJ1-3; perhaps TRBD1 as D (5 bases). This CDR3 comprises 17 residues. CDR1 is SGHRS and CDR2 is YFSETQ in the germline V gene. V was shortened by 4 bases and J by 0 bases, with 17 bases between the two germline ends. This chain's CDR3 is CASSPGGGTSSGNTIYF. In DNA, the CDR3 is TGCGCCAGCAGCCCCGGGGGGGGGACGAGCTCTGGAAACACCATATATTTT. The whole variable domain, remainder taken from reference TRBV5-1 and TRBJ1-3, is KAGVTQTPRYLIKTRGQQVTLSCSPISGHRSVSWYQQTPGQGLQFLFEYFSETQRNKGNFPGRFSGRQFSNSRSEMNVSTLELGDSALYLCASSPGGGTSSGNTIYFGEGSWLTVV.

By share of the sample, this clone is medium-sized. V gene TRBV10-3 combines with J gene TRBJ1-5; 10 bases align to TRBD1. The CDR3 consists of 14 residues. From germline, CDR1 is ENHRY and CDR2 SYGVKD. Trimming took 11 bases from V and 0 from J; bases not matched to a gene: 4. CDR3 sequence: CAGGTGDSNQPQHF. The DNA of the CDR3 is TGTGCCGGGGGGACAGGGGATAGCAATCAGCCCCAGCATTTT.

The chain uses TRBV5-6 and TRBJ2-7, with a tentative D call TRBD1 (6 bases). The CDR3 extends over 14 amino acids. The V end lost 3 bases, the J end lost 0 bases, and 10 bases lay between the germline ends. Germline V CDR1 and CDR2: SGHDT, YYEEEE. This CDR3 reads CASSYRDTSYEQYV. Written as DNA, the CDR3 is TGTGCCAGCAGCTATCGGGACACCTCCTACGAGCAGTACGTC.

The genes are TRBV3-1 (or the pseudogene TRBV3-2) and TRBJ1-2; D is ambiguous. This CDR3 contains 15 residues. The germline gives CDR1 LGHDT, CDR2 YNNKEL (reference sequence). Trimming cost V 1 base and J 7 bases, with 16 bases left between them. The CDR3: CASSQVAGWKGGYTF. In DNA, the CDR3 is TGTGCCAGCAGCCAAGTGGCAGGATGGAAGGGTGGCTACACCTTC.